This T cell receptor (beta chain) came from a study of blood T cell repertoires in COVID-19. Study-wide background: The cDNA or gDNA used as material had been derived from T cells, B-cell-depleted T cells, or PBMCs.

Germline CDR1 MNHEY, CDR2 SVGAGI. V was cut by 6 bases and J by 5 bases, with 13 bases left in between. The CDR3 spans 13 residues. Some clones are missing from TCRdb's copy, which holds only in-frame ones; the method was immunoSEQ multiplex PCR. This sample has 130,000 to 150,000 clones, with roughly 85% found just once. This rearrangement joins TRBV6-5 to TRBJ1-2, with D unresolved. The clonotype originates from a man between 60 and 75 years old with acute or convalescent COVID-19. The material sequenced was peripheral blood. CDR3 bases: TGTGCCAGCAGCCGCCCGGAGGGATATGGCTACACCTTC. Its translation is CASSRPEGYGYTF.